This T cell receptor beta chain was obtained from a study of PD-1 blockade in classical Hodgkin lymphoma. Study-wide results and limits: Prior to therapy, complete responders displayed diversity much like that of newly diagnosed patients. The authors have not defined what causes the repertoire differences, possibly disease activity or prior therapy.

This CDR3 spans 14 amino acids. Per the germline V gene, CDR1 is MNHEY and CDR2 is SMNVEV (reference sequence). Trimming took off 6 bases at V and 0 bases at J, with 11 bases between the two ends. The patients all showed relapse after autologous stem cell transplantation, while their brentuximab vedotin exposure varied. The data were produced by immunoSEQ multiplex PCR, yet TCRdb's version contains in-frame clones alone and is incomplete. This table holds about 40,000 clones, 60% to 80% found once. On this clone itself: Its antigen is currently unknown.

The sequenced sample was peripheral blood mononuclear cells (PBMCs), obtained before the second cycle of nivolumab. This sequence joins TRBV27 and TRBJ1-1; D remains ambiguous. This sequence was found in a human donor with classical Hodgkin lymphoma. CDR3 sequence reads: CASRPDGVNTEAFF. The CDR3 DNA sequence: TGTGCCAGCAGACCCGATGGGGTGAACACTGAAGCTTTCTTT.